This TCR beta chain originates from a study of blood T cells in healthy people across ages. About this clonotype: Its antigen is currently unknown.

This CDR3 spans 16 amino acids. The J segment lost 9 bases and the V segment lost 3 bases, leaving 14 bases of the junction unmatched. In germline, CDR1 is DFQATT, CDR2 SNEGSKA (reference sequence). Notes on the study in general: Relative to aged donors, long-lived donors carried more naive CD4+ cells and displayed higher diversity. Older age went with lower TCR beta diversity per million T cells, in a roughly linear way.

Through a sample-barcoded 5' primer and a J-beta primer mix, a second PCR was run for roughly 6 to 12 cycles. MiXCR, applied by TCRdb to the 5' RACE reads, yields one record per CDR3 protein. Among 1.8 million or so distinct CDR3 sequences listed, about two fifths were seen once. The chain joins TRBV20-1 to TRBJ2-1, with 10 bases matching TRBD1. The sample consisted of blood. The TCR comes from a human donor in good health. CDR3 loop: CSASRSSGTGAGEQFF. For the CDR3, the DNA is TGCAGTGCTAGCCGATCCTCCGGGACAGGGGCTGGTGAGCAGTTCTTC.